Sequencing of this T cell receptor (beta chain) was carried out in a study of T cells in Graves' hyperthyroidism and ophthalmopathy. Patients aged 18 to 65 with hyperthyroidism were newly diagnosed, with duration under 2 months. Thyroid ultrasound, orbital computed tomography, clinical symptoms, and serum thyroxine and TRAb underpinned diagnoses. What was amplified from RNA transcripts were TCR beta CDR3 regions. TCR CDR3 regions were first amplified by RT-PCR with HTBI primers. TCRdb used MiXCR to reprocess the multiplex PCR reads, holding one entry per CDR3 protein. Among around 580,000 distinct CDR3 sequences listed, approximately 44% were seen once. The length of the CDR3 is 16 residues. Germline V gives CDR1 SGHVS, CDR2 FQNEAQ. Study-wide results and caveats: Progression to ophthalmopathy was predicted a median of 6.5 months early. Researchers found most expanded thyroid clonotypes above 0.001 in blood as well.

Points on this clonotype: What it recognizes is unknown. A junction boundary mismatches the germline segment, possibly from a read error.

This chain joins TRBV7-8 and TRBJ1-5; perhaps TRBD1 as D (5 bases). The sequence was obtained from a woman in her late teens or twenties with Graves' hyperthyroidism. Source material: peripheral blood or thyroid tissue (not recorded which). The CDR3 reads CVSRARLILSNQPQHF. The CDR3 bases are TGTGTCAGCAGGGCGAGGCTAATATTGAGCAATCAGCCCCAGCATTTT.